Each of the 27 T cell receptor delta chains below was sequenced from the same sample in a study of gamma-delta T cells after stem cell transplantation. TCRdb applied CATT to the RT-PCR reads for clone calling. The data show 1,500 or so delta-chain clones, about half seen once. Sequenced sample: gamma-delta T cells. These receptors were collected from a human donor. It is not recorded whose cells these are; they may come from a transplant donor.

Concerning this clone: This sequence is one base from a far larger clone and is likely a read error. The chain is built from TRDV1 and TRDJ1; 9 bases match TRDD2. The CDR3 spans 21 residues. Germline V gene lookup returns CDR1 TSWWSYY and CDR2 QGS. The CDR3 bases are TGTGCTCCTGGGGACTCCGACCTCCCTTCCTACAGTGGCTGGGTTGCCGATAAACTCATCTTT. Its translation is CAPGDSDLPSYSGWVADKLIF.

The rearrangement links TRDV2 to TRDJ1, with TRDD3 matching 13 bases. The J segment lost 4 bases and the V segment lost 1 base, leaving 8 bases of the junction unmatched. This CDR3 comprises 17 residues. Germline assignment: CDR1 GEAIGNYY and CDR2 EKD. CDR3 protein: CACDTILGDTGRDKLIF. CDR3 DNA sequence: TGTGCCTGTGACACTATACTGGGGGATACGGGCCGCGATAAACTCATCTTT.

On this clone itself: A read error is the likely source, as a far larger clone sits one nucleotide away. The genes are TRDV2 and TRDJ1; tentative D call: TRDD3 (5 bases). Looked up from germline, CDR1 is GEAIGNYY and CDR2 is EKD. Trimming left V 0 bases short and J 2 bases short, with 9 bases between. The length of the CDR3 is 14 residues. In nucleotides, the CDR3 is TGTGCCTGTGACACCGGCCGGGGGACCGATAAACTCATCTTT. Its protein product is CACDTGRGTDKLIF.

A word on this clone: A single base is all that separates this from a far larger clone, so a read error is likely. The chain is built from TRDV2 and TRDJ1; a possible D gene is TRDD3 (6 bases). This CDR3 spans 15 amino acids. Germline-derived CDR1 and CDR2 are GEAIGNYY and EKD. CDR3 nucleotide sequence: TGTGCCCGTGACACTGTACTGGAAAGGGGGAAGAAACTCATCTTT. It translates to CARDTVLERGKKLIF.

As for this clone: A far larger clone differs by one base, so this is likely a read error. This chain links TRDV2 with TRDJ1, with TRDD3 identical over 9 bases. CDR1 and CDR2 from the germline V gene are GEAIGNYY and EKD. CDR3 length equals 19 residues. V was clipped by 3 bases and J by 0 bases; unmatched bases: 16. The CDR3 DNA follows: TGTGCCTGTGACTCTATGCAATCCTGGCTGGGGGATGACACCGATAAACTCATCTTT. Its translation is CACDSMQSWLGDDTDKLIF.

In its sample, this clone was seen a few times. V gene TRDV1 combines with J gene TRDJ1, with 8 bases matching TRDD3. V shed 7 bases, J shed 0 bases, and the junction held 19 bases outside the gene matches. CDR1 is TSWWSYY and CDR2 is QGS in the germline V gene. CDR3 length equals 19 residues. The CDR3 bases are TGTGCTCTTGCGCCGTGTACTGGGGATACCCCCCTGTACACCGATAAACTCATCTTT. Its protein is CALAPCTGDTPLYTDKLIF.

The chain joins TRDV1 to TRDJ1, with D possibly being TRDD3 (6 bases). The CDR3 contains 23 residues. V shed 1 base and J shed 0 bases, with 33 bases lying between them. CDR1 is TSWWSYY and CDR2 is QGS in the germline V gene. The CDR3, as DNA: TGTGCTCTTGGGGAACATCGATCCCTAACAAGAACGTTATTGGGGGCAGACACCGATAAACTCATCTTT. Its protein product is CALGEHRSLTRTLLGADTDKLIF.

Within the sample, this clone is medium-sized. This sequence is one base from a far larger clone and is likely a read error. The V call is TRDV3, the J call TRDJ1, with D hard to call. Looked up from germline, CDR1 is TVYSNPD and CDR2 is GDNSRS (reference sequence). The CDR3 totals 16 residues. V was clipped by 5 bases and J by 1 base, with 23 bases between them. The CDR3 reads CALATYGPGFTDKLIF. The CDR3 nucleotides are TGTGCCCTCGCAACGTATGGACCAGGATTCACCGATAAACTCATCTTT.

This clone appeared a few times. A read error is likely here: a far larger clone is one base away. This chain connects TRDV2 to TRDJ1; TRDD3 might be the D (6 bases). CDR3 length equals 17 residues. Germline loops: CDR1 GEAIGNYY, CDR2 EKD. In DNA, the CDR3 is TGTGCCCGTGACTCGGTCGTGGGGGCCCAGTACACCGATAAACTCATCTTT. Translating it yields CARDSVVGAQYTDKLIF.

A note on this clone: The likely explanation is a read error, given a far larger clone one base away. The J gene is TRDJ1, the V gene TRDV3; 10 nucleotides agree with TRDD3. Germline V lookup: CDR1 TVYSNPD, CDR2 GDNSRS (reference sequence). The CDR3 is 19 residues long. The CDR3 bases are TGTGCTTGTAAGGCTGGTACTGGGGGATGCCGTTGGTACACCGATAAACTCATCTTT. This gives the protein CACKAGTGGCRWYTDKLIF.

By its share, this clone is large. The chain carries TRDV2 and TRDJ1; 10 nucleotides align to TRDD3. With V trimmed by 0 bases and J by 0 bases, 15 bases remained unmatched. The CDR3 runs to 20 residues. Germline V CDR1 and CDR2: GEAIGNYY, EKD. The CDR3 spells CACDTLVQLGDLKYTDKLIF. DNA of the CDR3: TGTGCCTGTGACACCCTTGTCCAACTGGGGGATCTAAAGTACACCGATAAACTCATCTTT.

Details on this clone: This likely came from a read error, as a far larger clone is one base away. Other DNA sequences from this sample encode an identical CDR3 as well. V usage is TRDV2 and J usage is TRDJ1; 9 bases are shared with TRDD3. CDR1 GEAIGNYY and CDR2 EKD come from the germline V gene. The CDR3 contains 15 residues. Here the CDR3 DNA reads TGTGCCTGTGACTCTGGGGATACGTGGGGCGATAAACTAATCTTT. It translates to CACDSGDTWGDKLIF.

Details on this clone: One base separates it from a far larger clone, so it is likely a read error. The chain couples TRDV2 to TRDJ3; weak D call: TRDD3 (6 bases). Trimming cost V 0 bases and J 2 bases, with 16 bases left between them. The CDR3 is made up of 19 amino acids. The germline V gene has CDR1 GEAIGNYY and CDR2 EKD. CDR3: CACDTAGILGPWDTRQMFF. Written as DNA, the CDR3 is TGTGCCTGTGACACCGCGGGGATTCTGGGCCCCTGGGACACCCGACAGATGTTTTTC.

Sample share makes this clone large (0.1 to 1%). The chain couples TRDV3 to TRDJ1, with TRDD3 matching over 13 bases. The CDR3 covers 20 residues. V was clipped by 1 base and J by 0 bases; unmatched bases: 17. Germline CDR1 and CDR2: TVYSNPD and GDNSRS (reference sequence). In DNA form, the CDR3 reads TGTGCCTTTAACACCGCTTCATACTGGGGGATACGTCGGTACACCGATAAACTCATCTTT. Translating it yields CAFNTASYWGIRRYTDKLIF.

This clone is large (0.1 to 1%) in the sample. The junction does not match germline at one end; this may be a read error. The chain links TRDV2 to TRDJ2, with 8 bases aligning to TRDD3. The CDR3 runs to 16 residues. Germline-derived CDR1 and CDR2 are GEAIGNYY and EKD. The CDR3: CACDRLGGALTAQLFF. The CDR3 nucleotides are TGTGCCTGTGACCGACTGGGGGGAGCTTTGACAGCACAACTATTCTTT.

This clone has a handful of counts. A far larger clone lies a single base away; this is likely a read error. The identical CDR3 is also encoded by other nucleotide sequences in the sample. The V call is TRDV3, the J call TRDJ1; no clear D. Germline V gene sequence: CDR1 TVYSNPD, CDR2 GDNSRS (reference sequence). This CDR3 has 20 amino acids. V dropped 4 bases and J dropped 0 bases, with 33 bases sitting between them. In nucleotides, the CDR3 is TGTGCCTCCGCGCTCCCTGGCCCTGGTGCACAAGGTCAGTACACCGATAAACTCATCTTT. Its translation: CASALPGPGAQGQYTDKLIF.

Regarding this clone: Since a far larger clone is one base different, this is likely a read error. In nucleotides, the CDR3 is TGTGCCTGTGACACCGTAGGGGATAGGCCCGATAAACCCATCTTT. It is translated as CACDTVGDRPDKPIF. The rearrangement links TRDV2 to TRDJ1, with 7 bases fitting TRDD3. Germline loops: CDR1 GEAIGNYY, CDR2 EKD. This CDR3 region has 15 residues.

This clone is large by share. The gene calls are TRDV2 and TRDJ3; 9 positions match TRDD3. The CDR3 length is 18 residues. The germline CDR1 and CDR2 sequences are GEAIGNYY and EKD. The ends lost 0 bases at V and 1 base at J; junction bases unmatched: 3. The CDR3 bases are TGTGCCTGTGACACCGGGGATACGAGGTCCTGGGACACCCGACAGATGTTTTTC. Amino acids: CACDTGDTRSWDTRQMFF.

To note about this clone: A far larger clone is one nucleotide away, so this likely arose from a read error. The rearrangement links TRDV2 to TRDJ1; 8 bases align to TRDD3. After removal of 3 bases from V and 0 bases from J, the junction contained 2 bases not matched to a gene. CDR3 length equals 14 residues. Germline CDR1 and CDR2: GEAIGNYY and EKD. The CDR3 is CACDSGGHTDKLIF. The CDR3 DNA is TGTGCCTGTGACTCTGGGGGACACACCGATAAACTCATCTTT.

Remarks on this clone: This could be a read error, since a much larger clone is one nucleotide away. Other DNA sequences within the sample encode an identical CDR3. This sequence joins TRDV3 and TRDJ1; perhaps TRDD3 as D (6 bases). Germline values: CDR1 TVYSNPD, CDR2 GDNSRS (reference sequence). This CDR3 is built from 21 residues. This CDR3 is CASHPNPLRPFTGTYTDKLIF. The CDR3, as DNA: TGCGCCTCCCACCCCAACCCCCTACGCCCATTTACTGGGACGTACACCGATAAACTCATCTTT.

As regards this clone: A read error likely explains this, since a far larger clone differs by one base. The same CDR3 is also encoded by other DNA sequences in this sample. The V and J genes are TRDV1 and TRDJ2; 9 nucleotides match TRDD3. CDR1 is TSWWSYY, CDR2 QGS, per germline. V dropped 7 bases and J dropped 8; count of bases not matched to a gene: 23. This CDR3 has 19 residues. In DNA, the CDR3 is TGTGCTCTTGTGTCTCGCTTCCTGCGGGGATACGAGGGGAATGCACAACTCTTCTTT. Residues: CALVSRFLRGYEGNAQLFF.

Worth noting for this clone: The likely explanation is a read error, given a far larger clone one base away. The chain employs TRDV1 and TRDJ1; D gene unclear. Looked up from germline, CDR1 is TSWWSYY and CDR2 is QGS. Trimming cost V 1 base and J 0 bases, with 21 bases left between them. The CDR3 is 19 amino acids. CDR3 amino acids: CALGEHATVTTVDTDKLIF. The CDR3 DNA reads as TGTGCTCTTGGGGAACACGCTACGGTTACTACTGTGGACACCGATAAACTCATCTTT.

Comment on this clone: A far larger clone lies a single base away; this is likely a read error. The CDR3 DNA is TGTGCCTGTGACTCTGAGGGATACACCGATAAACTCATCTTT. This sequence encodes CACDSEGYTDKLIF. This rearrangement joins TRDV2 to TRDJ1; D possibly corresponds to TRDD3 (5 bases). The germline V gene encodes CDR1 GEAIGNYY and CDR2 EKD. The CDR3 is 14 residues long. Trimming removed 3 bases at V and 0 bases at J, with 10 bases between.

This clone qualifies as medium-sized (0.01 to 0.1%). The same CDR3 arises from other DNA sequences in this sample as well. This sequence joins TRAV14/DV4 and TRDJ1; TRDD3 aligns across 10 bases. There are 21 residues in the CDR3. V dropped 0 bases and J dropped 0; count of bases not matched to a gene: 16. Germline V lookup: CDR1 TSDPSYG, CDR2 QGSYDQQN (reference sequence). CDR3 loop: CAMREGAFLRLGDRYTDKLIF. For the CDR3, the DNA is TGTGCAATGAGAGAGGGCGCATTCCTACGACTGGGGGATCGGTACACCGATAAACTCATCTTT.

As concerns this clone: It may be a read error: a sequence one base away is much more abundant. Additional DNA sequences in this sample encode the identical CDR3. The chain has TRDV1 and TRDJ1; 8 nucleotides agree with TRDD3. CDR1 is TSWWSYY, CDR2 QGS, per germline. The V segment lost 0 bases and the J segment 1 base; nucleotides outside the gene matches: 13. This CDR3 comprises 19 residues. CDR3 sequence reads: CALGELGLRRTGGTDKLIF. The DNA of the CDR3 is TGTGCTCTTGGGGAACTAGGCCTACGCCGTACTGGGGGCACCGATAAACTCATCTTT.

A word on this clone: Given a far larger clone just one base away, this is likely a sequencing read error. The V gene is TRDV2, the J gene TRDJ1, with D possibly TRDD3 on 6 matching bases. The CDR3 length is 19 residues. Germline V lookup: CDR1 GEAIGNYY, CDR2 EKD. CDR3 in amino acids: CARDKVGAGQTHSTDKLIF. CDR3 sequence (DNA): TGTGCCCGTGACAAAGTGGGGGCGGGCCAAACCCATTCCACCGATAAACTCATCTTT.

By frequency in the sample, this clone is medium-sized. A much larger clonotype is one base distant, so this may be a read error. This chain connects TRDV1 to TRDJ1, with 10 bases that match TRDD3. V gave up 3 bases and J gave up 2 bases; unmatched junction bases: 27. Germline V gene lookup returns CDR1 TSWWSYY and CDR2 QGS. The CDR3 covers 23 residues. Here the CDR3 reads CALGDPRPPTHRLVGDTTDKLIF. In nucleotides, the CDR3 is TGTGCTCTTGGGGATCCGAGGCCCCCTACGCACAGGTTGGTGGGGGATACTACCGATAAACTCATCTTT.